This TCR beta chain was documented in a study of human T cells and chemical hapten exposure. Overall study: Slight volume differences across pooled libraries mainly accounted for varying per-sample TCR yields.

Time point given: pre-sensitization, week 0. Treatment indicated: therapeutic diphenylcyclopropenone sensitization with weekly scalp DPC. Alopecia patients deemed DPC-suitable, aged 18 to 70, excluding pregnancy. This clonotype was seen a few times. What it recognizes is unknown. Trimming took 8 bases from V and 12 from J; bases not matched to a gene: 16. Germline V lookup: CDR1 MNHEY, CDR2 SVGAGI. CDR3 length: 15 residues. Study-wide findings and caveats: Correlating positively with patch test score were the PT1 expanded TCR counts.

The library labeled individual cDNA molecules by adding unique molecular identifiers to them. MiXCR, applied by TCRdb to the RACE reads, yields one record per CDR3 protein. The profile shows 380,000 or so distinct CDR3 sequences, approximately 5% of them singletons. The V and J genes are TRBV6-5 and TRBJ2-1; 10 bases align to TRBD2. The receptor comes from a woman under 30 with alopecia areata. Some clones in this sample may be carry-over from other donors' samples. The sequencing here drew on whole blood, taken in connection with sensitization to the hapten diphenylcyclopropenone (DPC). In DNA form, the CDR3 reads TGTGCCAGCCACCCTAGCGGGGGCCCGGCCGGTGGGCAGTTCTTC. Protein sequence: CASHPSGGPAGGQFF.